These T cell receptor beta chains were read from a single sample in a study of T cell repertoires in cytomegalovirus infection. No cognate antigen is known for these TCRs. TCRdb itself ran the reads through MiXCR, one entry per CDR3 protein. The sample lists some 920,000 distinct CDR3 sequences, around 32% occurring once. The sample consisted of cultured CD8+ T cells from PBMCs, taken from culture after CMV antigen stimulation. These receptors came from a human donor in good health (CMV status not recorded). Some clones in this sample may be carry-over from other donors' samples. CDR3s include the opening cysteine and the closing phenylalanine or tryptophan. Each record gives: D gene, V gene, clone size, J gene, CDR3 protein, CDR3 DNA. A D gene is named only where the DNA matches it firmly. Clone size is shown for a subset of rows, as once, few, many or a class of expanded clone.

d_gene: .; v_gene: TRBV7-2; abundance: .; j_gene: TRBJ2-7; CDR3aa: CASSLVALREQYF; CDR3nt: TGTGCCAGCAGCTTAGTGGCCCTGCGGGAGCAGTACTTC
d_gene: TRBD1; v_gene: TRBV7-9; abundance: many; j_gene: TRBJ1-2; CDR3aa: CASSLAPTGGFDGYTF; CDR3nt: TGTGCCAGCAGCTTAGCCCCAACAGGGGGCTTCGATGGCTACACCTTC
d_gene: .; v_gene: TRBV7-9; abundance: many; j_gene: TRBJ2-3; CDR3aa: CASSTGGRGTDTQYF; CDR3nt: TGTGCCAGCAGCACCGGGGGACGAGGGACAGATACGCAGTATTTT
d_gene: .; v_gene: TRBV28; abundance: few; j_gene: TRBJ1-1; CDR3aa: CASSLSGQGITEAFF; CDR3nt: TGTGCCAGCAGTTTATCGGGCCAGGGGATAACTGAAGCTTTCTTT
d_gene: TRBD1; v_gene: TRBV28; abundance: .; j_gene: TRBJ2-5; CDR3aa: CASSGQGHQETQYF; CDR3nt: TGTGCCAGCAGTGGACAGGGTCACCAAGAGACCCAGTACTTC
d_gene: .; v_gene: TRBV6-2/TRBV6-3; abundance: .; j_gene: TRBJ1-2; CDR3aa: CASRYPRGNYGYTF; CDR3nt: TGTGCCAGCAGATATCCGCGGGGGAACTATGGCTACACCTTC
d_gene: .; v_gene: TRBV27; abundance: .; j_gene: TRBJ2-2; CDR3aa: CASSFGVFTGELFF; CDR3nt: TGTGCCAGCAGTTTTGGAGTATTCACCGGGGAGCTGTTTTTT
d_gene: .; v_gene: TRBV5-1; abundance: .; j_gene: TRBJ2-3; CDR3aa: CASSWTVYSTDTQYF; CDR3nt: TGCGCCAGCAGCTGGACAGTTTATAGCACAGATACGCAGTATTTT
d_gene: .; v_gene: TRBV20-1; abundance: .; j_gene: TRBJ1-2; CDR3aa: CSARDGGASYGYTF; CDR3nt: TGCAGTGCTAGAGATGGGGGGGCGTCCTATGGCTACACCTTC
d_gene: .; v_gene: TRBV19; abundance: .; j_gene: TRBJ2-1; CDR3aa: CASSMVLRYEQFF; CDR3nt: TGTGCCAGTAGTATGGTTCTGAGGTATGAGCAGTTCTTC
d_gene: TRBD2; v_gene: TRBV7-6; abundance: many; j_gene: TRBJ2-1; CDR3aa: CASSLVAAGAYNEQFF; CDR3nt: TGTGCCAGCAGCTTAGTAGCAGCGGGGGCCTACAATGAGCAGTTCTTC
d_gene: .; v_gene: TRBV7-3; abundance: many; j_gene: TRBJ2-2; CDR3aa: CASSLRSGTGNTGELFF; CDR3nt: TGTGCCAGCAGCTTAAGGAGTGGAACAGGGAACACCGGGGAGCTGTTTTTT
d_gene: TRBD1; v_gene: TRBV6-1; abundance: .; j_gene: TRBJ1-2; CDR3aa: CASSSRGQGYGYTF; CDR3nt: TGTGCCAGCAGCTCGAGGGGACAGGGCTATGGCTACACCTTC
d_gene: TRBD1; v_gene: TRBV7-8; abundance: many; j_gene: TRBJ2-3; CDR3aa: CASSLGTGPTDTQYF; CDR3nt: TGTGCCAGCAGCTTAGGGACAGGGCCCACAGATACGCAGTATTTT
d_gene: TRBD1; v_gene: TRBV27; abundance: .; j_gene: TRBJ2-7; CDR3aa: CASSADRGLPTEQYF; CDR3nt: TGTGCCAGCAGTGCCGACAGGGGCCTCCCCACCGAGCAGTACTTC
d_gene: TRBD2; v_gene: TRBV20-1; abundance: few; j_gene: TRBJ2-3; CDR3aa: CSAVTGTSDTDTQYF; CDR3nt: TGCAGTGCTGTAACCGGGACTAGCGACACAGATACGCAGTATTTT
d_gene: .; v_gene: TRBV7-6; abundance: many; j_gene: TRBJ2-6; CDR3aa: CASGGAGANVLTF; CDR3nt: TGTGCCAGCGGAGGGGCTGGGGCCAACGTCCTGACTTTC
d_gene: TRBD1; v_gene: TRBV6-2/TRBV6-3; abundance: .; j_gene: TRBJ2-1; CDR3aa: CASSYDSASGQNYNEQFF; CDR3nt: TGTGCCAGCAGTTACGACTCGGCCTCGGGACAGAACTACAATGAGCAGTTCTTC
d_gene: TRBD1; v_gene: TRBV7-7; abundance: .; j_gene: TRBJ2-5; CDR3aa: CASSSTPGQGETQYF; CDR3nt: TGTGCTAGCAGCTCGACCCCGGGACAGGGTGAGACCCAGTACTTC
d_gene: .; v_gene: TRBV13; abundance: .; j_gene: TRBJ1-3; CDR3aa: CASSPPGGRGNTIYF; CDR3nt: TGTGCCAGCAGCCCGCCCGGGGGGAGAGGAAACACCATATATTTT
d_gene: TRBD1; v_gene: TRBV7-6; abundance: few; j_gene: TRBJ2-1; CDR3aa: CASSLAPGQESSYNEQFF; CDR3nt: TGTGCCAGCAGCTTAGCGCCGGGACAGGAGAGCTCCTACAATGAGCAGTTCTTC
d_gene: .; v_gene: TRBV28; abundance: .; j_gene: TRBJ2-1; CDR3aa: CASSNGNYNEQFF; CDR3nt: TGTGCCAGCAGCAACGGGAATTACAATGAGCAGTTCTTC
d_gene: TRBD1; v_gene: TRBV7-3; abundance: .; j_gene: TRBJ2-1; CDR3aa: CASSQGASRYNEQFF; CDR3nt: TGTGCCAGCAGTCAGGGGGCCTCTAGGTACAATGAGCAGTTCTTC
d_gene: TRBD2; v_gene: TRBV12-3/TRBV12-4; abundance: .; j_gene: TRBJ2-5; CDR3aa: CASSFLWTSESEETQYF; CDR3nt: TGTGCCAGCAGTTTTCTCTGGACTAGCGAGTCCGAAGAGACCCAGTACTTC
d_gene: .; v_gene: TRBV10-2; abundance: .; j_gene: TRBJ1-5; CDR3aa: CASSDLQGGGVLAPRHF; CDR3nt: TGCGCCAGCAGTGACTTACAGGGAGGGGGGGTTTTAGCGCCCCGGCATTTT
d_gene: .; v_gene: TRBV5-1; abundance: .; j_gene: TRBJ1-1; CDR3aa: CASSLGEGADEAFF; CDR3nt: TGCGCCAGCAGCTTGGGGGAAGGGGCAGATGAGGCTTTCTTT
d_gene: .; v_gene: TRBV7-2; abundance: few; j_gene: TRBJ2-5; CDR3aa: CASSPPHAGQETQYF; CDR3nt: TGTGCCAGCAGCCCCCCCCATGCAGGGCAAGAGACCCAGTACTTC
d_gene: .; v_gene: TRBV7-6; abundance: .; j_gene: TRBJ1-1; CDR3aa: CASSYNGVTGQSTEAFF; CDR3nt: TGTGCCAGCAGCTATAACGGGGTTACAGGACAGAGCACTGAAGCTTTCTTT
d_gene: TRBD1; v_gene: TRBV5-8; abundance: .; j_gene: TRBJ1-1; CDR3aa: CASSYGLGQGNTEAFF; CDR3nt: TGTGCCAGCAGCTACGGGTTGGGACAGGGGAACACTGAAGCTTTCTTT
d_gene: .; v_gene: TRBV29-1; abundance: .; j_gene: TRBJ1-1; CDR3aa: CSVTPVEVNTEAFF; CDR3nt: TGCAGCGTCACTCCCGTTGAGGTGAACACTGAAGCTTTCTTT
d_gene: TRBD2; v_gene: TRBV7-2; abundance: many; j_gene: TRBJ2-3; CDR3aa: CASSLDSRGGRTDTQYF; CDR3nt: TGTGCCAGCAGCTTAGACTCGCGGGGGGGCCGCACAGATACGCAGTATTTT
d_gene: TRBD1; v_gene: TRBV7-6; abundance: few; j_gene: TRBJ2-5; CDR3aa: CASSLVGQGPETQYF; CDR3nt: TGTGCCAGCAGCTTAGTGGGACAGGGACCGGAGACCCAGTACTTC
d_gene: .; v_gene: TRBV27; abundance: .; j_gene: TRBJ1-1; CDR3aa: CASSQGGWGTAEAFF; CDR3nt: TGTGCCAGCAGCCAGGGCGGGTGGGGGACGGCTGAAGCTTTCTTT
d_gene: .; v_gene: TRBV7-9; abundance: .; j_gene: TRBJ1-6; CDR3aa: CASSLVRGWDSPLHF; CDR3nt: TGTGCCAGCAGCTTAGTCAGGGGCTGGGATTCACCCCTCCACTTT
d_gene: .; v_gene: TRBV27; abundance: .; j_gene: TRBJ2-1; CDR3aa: CASGYGYNEQFF; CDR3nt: TGTGCCAGCGGGTACGGGTACAATGAGCAGTTCTTC